The next 13 T cell receptor beta chains were all read from a single sample in a study of blood T cells in healthy people across ages. A second PCR of about 7 to 11 cycles used a sample-barcoded 5' primer and a J-beta primer mix. TCRdb recomputed calls from the 5' RACE reads with MiXCR, one row per CDR3 protein. The sample holds around 1.5 million distinct CDR3 sequences; 55% to 75% are singletons and the top ten take 6.5% to 8.5%. Input material: blood. These receptors came from a young man in good health.

To note about this clonotype: Compared with germline, one end of the junction differs, possibly owing to a read error. The chain links TRBV7-2 to TRBJ2-7; TRBD2 aligns across 7 bases. The CDR3 spans 12 residues. Germline values: CDR1 SGHTA, CDR2 FQGNSA. The CDR3 loop is CVSSTTSVDQYF. CDR3 in DNA: TGTGTCAGCAGCACCACTAGCGTGGACCAGTACTTC.

The rearrangement joins TRBV28 to TRBJ2-7; 9 positions agree with TRBD2. J gave up 10 bases and V 6 bases, and 10 bases lay outside the gene matches. The CDR3 is made up of 13 amino acids. CDR1 and CDR2 (germline): MDHEN, SYDVKM. CDR3 loop: CASRASGEEAQYF. Here the CDR3 DNA reads TGTGCCAGCAGAGCTAGCGGGGAAGAGGCCCAGTACTTC. Supplemented by reference TRBV28 and TRBJ2-7, the full variable domain reads DVKVTQSSRYLVKRTGEKVFLECVQDMDHENMFWYRQDPGLGLRLIYFSYDVKMKEKGDIPEGYSVSREKKERFSLILESASTNQTSMYLCASRASGEEAQYFGPGTRLTVT.

This chain joins TRBV6-6 and TRBJ1-2; 9 nucleotides agree with TRBD1. The CDR3 loop spans 15 amino acids. Trimming removed 2 bases from V and 4 bases from J; junction bases left unmatched: 5. Germline-derived CDR1 and CDR2 are MNHNY and SVGAGI (reference sequence). CDR3 loop: CASSYLGTGPYGYTF. The CDR3 nucleotides read TGTGCCAGCAGTTACCTCGGGACAGGGCCCTATGGCTACACCTTC.

This chain connects TRBV2 to TRBJ2-7; TRBD1 agrees at 9 bases. Losses at the gene ends were 6 bases for V and 7 bases for J; bases not matched to a gene: 4. The germline V gene has CDR1 SNHLY and CDR2 FYNNEI. The CDR3 is made up of 12 amino acids. DNA of the CDR3: TGTGCCAGCAGAGGGGACAGGGAGGAGCAGTACTTC. As protein: CASRGDREEQYF.

V gene TRBV5-1 combines with J gene TRBJ2-3; D is undetermined. Germline V lookup: CDR1 SGHRS, CDR2 YFSETQ. The CDR3 has 14 amino acids. Trimming took off 7 bases at V and 4 bases at J, with 16 bases between the two ends. The CDR3 protein is CASSKVNPADTQYF. In DNA, the CDR3 is TGCGCCAGCTCTAAGGTGAACCCAGCAGATACGCAGTATTTT.

The V gene is TRBV7-9, the J gene TRBJ2-1; D could derive from TRBD1 or TRBD2 (7 bases each). The V gene lost 7 bases and the J gene lost 8 bases, with 21 bases spanning the gap. The length of the CDR3 is 15 residues. Germline CDR1 is SEHNR and CDR2 is FQNEAQ (reference sequence). As DNA, the CDR3 is TGTGCCAGCAAACCAGGGGGGGTCCGGAACCATGAGCAGTTCTTC. Protein sequence: CASKPGGVRNHEQFF. Together with reference TRBV7-9 and TRBJ2-1, the CDR3 gives the full variable domain: DTGVSQNPRHKITKRGQNVTFRCDPISEHNRLYWYRQTLGQGPEFLTYFQNEAQLEKSRLLSDRFSAERPKGSFSTLEIQRTEQGDSAMYLCASKPGGVRNHEQFFGPGTRLTVL.

The chain carries TRBV20-1 and TRBJ2-7, with D perhaps TRBD2 (6 bases). CDR3 length equals 14 residues. Trimming pared 5 bases from V and 4 bases from J, leaving 18 bases between. The V gene's germline CDR1 is DFQATT and CDR2 SNEGSKA (reference sequence). CDR3 DNA: TGCAGTGCTGGAGGAGGGTCACCCGAATACGAGCAGTACTTC. It codes for CSAGGGSPEYEQYF.

The sample holds one count of this clonotype. This chain joins TRBV6-5 and TRBJ2-1, with D possibly being TRBD2 (5 bases). CDR3 length: 13 amino acids. Trimming took 5 bases from V and 9 from J, leaving 14 bases between them. Germline CDR1 MNHEY, CDR2 SVGAGI. The chain's CDR3 is CASSIGLPSEQFF. DNA for the CDR3: TGTGCCAGCAGTATCGGACTTCCAAGTGAGCAGTTCTTC.

CDR3 coding DNA: TGTGCCAGCACCCACAGGGAGAGCTCACCCCTCCACTTT. Amino acid sequence: CASTHRESSPLHF. The V call is TRBV21-1, the J call TRBJ1-6; the table's D call TRBD1 went unverified against the DNA. TRBV21-1 is a pseudogene. CDR3 length: 13 residues.

The CDR3 region is CASSLARHNQPQHF. DNA for the CDR3: TGTGCCAGCAGCCTTGCGAGGCATAATCAGCCCCAGCATTTT. The chain employs TRBV27 and TRBJ1-5; D ambiguous. V was pared by 6 bases and J by 4 bases, with 13 bases between. Germline CDR1 is MNHEY and CDR2 is SMNVEV (reference sequence). The CDR3 is 14 residues long.

The chain joins TRBV24-1 to TRBJ2-7; D is perhaps TRBD1 (6 bases). CDR1 KGHDR and CDR2 SFDVKD come from the germline V gene. The ends were cut back, 7 bases at V and 5 bases at J, with 11 bases in the middle. The CDR3 totals 12 residues. The CDR3, as DNA: TGTGCCACCAGCCAGGGGAAGGACGAGCAGTACTTC. Protein sequence: CATSQGKDEQYF.

The chain combines TRBV15 with TRBJ2-3; 7 bases are shared with TRBD2. Germline CDR1 is LNHNV and CDR2 is YYDKDF (reference sequence). V lost 0 bases to trimming and J lost 1 base; unmatched junction nucleotides: 4. The CDR3 has 16 amino acids. The chain's CDR3 is CATSRDQRDGTDTQYF. The CDR3 nucleotides are TGTGCCACCAGCAGAGACCAGCGGGACGGCACAGATACGCAGTATTTT.

The chain links TRBV27 to TRBJ2-1; the D gene could be TRBD1 or TRBD2 (6 bases each). Germline V lookup: CDR1 MNHEY, CDR2 SMNVEV (reference sequence). The V gene lost 10 bases and the J gene lost 9 bases, with 22 bases spanning the gap. This CDR3 region has 14 residues. In DNA, the CDR3 is TGTGCCAACAGCCGGGGGCAGACAAGCGGTGAGCAGTTCTTC. As protein: CANSRGQTSGEQFF.